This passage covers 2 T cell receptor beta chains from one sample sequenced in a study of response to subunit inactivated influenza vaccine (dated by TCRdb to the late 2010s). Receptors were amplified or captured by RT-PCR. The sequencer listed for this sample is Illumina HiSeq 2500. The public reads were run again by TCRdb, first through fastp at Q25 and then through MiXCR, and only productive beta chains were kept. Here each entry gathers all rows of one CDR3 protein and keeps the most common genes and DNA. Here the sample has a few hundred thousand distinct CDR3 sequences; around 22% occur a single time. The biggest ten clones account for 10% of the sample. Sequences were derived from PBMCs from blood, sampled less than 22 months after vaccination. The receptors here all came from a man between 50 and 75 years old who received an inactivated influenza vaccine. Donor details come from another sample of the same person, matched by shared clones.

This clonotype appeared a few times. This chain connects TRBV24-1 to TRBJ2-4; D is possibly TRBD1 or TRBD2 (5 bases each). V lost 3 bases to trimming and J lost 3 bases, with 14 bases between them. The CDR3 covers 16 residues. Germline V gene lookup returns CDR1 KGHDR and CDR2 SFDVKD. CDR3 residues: CATSDPGRDGKNIQYF. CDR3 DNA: TGTGCCACCAGTGATCCGGGACGGGATGGCAAAAACATTCAGTACTTC.

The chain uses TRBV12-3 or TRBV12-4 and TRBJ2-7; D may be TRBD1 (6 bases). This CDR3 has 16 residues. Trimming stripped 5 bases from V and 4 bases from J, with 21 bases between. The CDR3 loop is CASSPPRWGPGYEQYF. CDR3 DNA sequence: TGTGCCAGCAGTCCACCCCGGTGGGGGCCGGGGTACGAGCAGTACTTC.